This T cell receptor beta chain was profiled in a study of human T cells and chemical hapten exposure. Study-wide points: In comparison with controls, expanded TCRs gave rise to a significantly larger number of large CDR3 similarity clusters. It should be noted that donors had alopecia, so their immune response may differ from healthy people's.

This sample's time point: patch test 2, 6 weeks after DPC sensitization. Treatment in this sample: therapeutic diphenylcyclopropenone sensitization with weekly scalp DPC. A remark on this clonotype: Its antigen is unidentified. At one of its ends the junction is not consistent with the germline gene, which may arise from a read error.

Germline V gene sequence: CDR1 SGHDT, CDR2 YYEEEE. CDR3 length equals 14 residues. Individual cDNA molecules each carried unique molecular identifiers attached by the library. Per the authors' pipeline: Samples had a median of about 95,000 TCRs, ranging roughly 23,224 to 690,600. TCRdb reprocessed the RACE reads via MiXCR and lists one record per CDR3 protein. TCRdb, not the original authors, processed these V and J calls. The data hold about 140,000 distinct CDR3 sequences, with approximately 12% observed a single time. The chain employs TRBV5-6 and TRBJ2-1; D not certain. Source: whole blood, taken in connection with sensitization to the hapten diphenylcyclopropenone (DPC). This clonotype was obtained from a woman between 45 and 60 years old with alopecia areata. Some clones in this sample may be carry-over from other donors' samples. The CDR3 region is CTSSLALSYNEQFF. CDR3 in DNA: TGTACCAGCAGCTTGGCACTTTCCTACAATGAGCAGTTCTTC.